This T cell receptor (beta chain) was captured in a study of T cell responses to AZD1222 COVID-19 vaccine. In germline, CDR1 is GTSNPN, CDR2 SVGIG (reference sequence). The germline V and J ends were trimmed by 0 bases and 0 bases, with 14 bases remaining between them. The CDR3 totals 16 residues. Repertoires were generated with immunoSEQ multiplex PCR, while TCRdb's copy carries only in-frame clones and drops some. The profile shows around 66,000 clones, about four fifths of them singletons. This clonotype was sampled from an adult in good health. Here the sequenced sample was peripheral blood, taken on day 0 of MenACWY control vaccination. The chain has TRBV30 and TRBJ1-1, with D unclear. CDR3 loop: CAWSVGPGHLNTEAFF. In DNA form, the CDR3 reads TGTGCCTGGAGTGTAGGGCCTGGGCACTTGAACACTGAAGCTTTCTTT.